Presented here are 3 T cell receptor beta chains from one specimen sequenced in a study of T cell repertoires in cytomegalovirus infection. Which antigens these TCRs recognize remains unknown. MiXCR was run by TCRdb on the reads, yielding one entry per CDR3 protein. Here the sample spans approximately 990,000 distinct CDR3 sequences, around 30% being singletons. The sample in question was cultured CD8+ T cells from PBMCs, obtained from culture after CMV antigen stimulation. The origin of the receptors is a human donor in good health (CMV status not recorded). Some clones in this sample may be carry-over from other donors' samples.

The chain joins TRBV5-6 to TRBJ2-7, with D possibly matching TRBD1 (5 bases). V was cut by 0 bases and J by 2 bases, with 15 bases left in between. The CDR3 runs 16 residues. Germline V lookup: CDR1 SGHDT, CDR2 YYEEEE. The CDR3: CASSLEEFDRTYEQYV. The DNA of the CDR3 is TGTGCCAGCAGCTTGGAGGAGTTCGACAGAACCTACGAGCAGTACGTC.

The rearrangement links TRBV4-1 to TRBJ2-1; D might be TRBD2 (7 bases). Germline CDR1 is MGHRA and CDR2 is YSYEKL. The length of the CDR3 is 14 residues. V was pared by 5 bases and J by 6 bases, with 14 bases between. As DNA, the CDR3 is TGCGCCAGCAGCGTTGGGGGGGCGGGCAATGAGCAGTTCTTC. This translates into CASSVGGAGNEQFF.

The V and J genes are TRBV5-6 and TRBJ2-3; 10 bases are shared with TRBD2. Germline CDR1 is SGHDT and CDR2 is YYEEEE. J lost 8 bases, V lost 2 bases, and 14 bases had no gene match. This CDR3 is 17 amino acids long. The CDR3 reads CASSFGLAGAASPTQYF. CDR3 DNA sequence: TGTGCCAGCAGCTTTGGGCTAGCGGGGGCGGCATCACCTACGCAGTATTTT.